The 13 T cell receptor beta chains reported below all come from one sample, sequenced in a study of cytomegalovirus exposure and HLA in healthy donors. A multiplex PCR was run with 60 Vbeta primers and 13 Jbeta primers. Sequencing used immunoSEQ multiplex PCR; TCRdb keeps in-frame clones, though not all of them. The table lists 130,000 to 150,000 clones, approximately 79% of them singletons, with roughly 8.8% in the top ten. The sample was PBMCs. The receptors come from a woman in her forties or fifties in good health and CMV-seropositive.

The CDR3, as DNA: TGTGCCAGCAGCCCCCAACGGGGGGAGCAGTACTTC. Its translation is CASSPQRGEQYF. The chain joins TRBV7-2 to TRBJ2-7; D is possibly TRBD2 (6 bases). Between the trimmed V and J ends, which lost 5 bases and 7 bases, there was a span of 12 bases. Germline values: CDR1 SGHTA, CDR2 FQGNSA. The CDR3 is made up of 12 amino acids.

The genes are TRBV15 and TRBJ2-7; 10 nucleotides line up with TRBD1. The CDR3 is 16 amino acids. Per germline, CDR1 LNHNV and CDR2 YYDKDF (reference sequence). Unmatched junction bases numbered 9, after V lost 4 bases and J lost 3 bases. CDR3 in amino acids: CATSTLKGQGYYEQYF. Here the CDR3 DNA reads TGTGCCACCAGCACCCTGAAGGGACAGGGGTACTACGAGCAGTACTTC.

This sequence joins TRBV2 and TRBJ2-1; 7 nucleotides line up with TRBD1. Germline values: CDR1 SNHLY, CDR2 FYNNEI. The CDR3 is 14 amino acids. V lost 6 bases, J lost 8 bases, and 10 bases stayed unmatched. CDR3 nucleotide sequence: TGTGCCAGCAGGACAGGGAAAGGTCGCGATGAGCAGTTCTTC. Its translation is CASRTGKGRDEQFF.

The rearrangement uses TRBV28 and TRBJ2-7; D not certain. The CDR3 contains 12 residues. In germline, CDR1 is MDHEN, CDR2 SYDVKM. Trimming stripped 3 bases from V and 2 bases from J, with 5 bases between. The CDR3: CASSLRTYEQYF. DNA for the CDR3: TGTGCCAGCAGTTTGCGGACCTACGAGCAGTACTTC.

The gene calls are TRBV27 and TRBJ1-1; D is unclear. Germline CDR1 and CDR2: MNHEY and SMNVEV (reference sequence). There are 17 residues in the CDR3. Trimming removed 2 bases from V and 1 base from J, with 17 bases in between. The CDR3 spells CASSLRGELGANTEAFF. For the CDR3, the DNA is TGTGCCAGCAGTTTACGCGGGGAGCTCGGAGCGAACACTGAAGCTTTCTTT.

This clone was seen a single time. The chain links TRBV7-8 to TRBJ2-7; TRBD1 might be the D (5 bases). V was pared by 1 base and J by 6 bases, with 13 bases between. Germline V gene sequence: CDR1 SGHVS, CDR2 FQNEAQ. The length of the CDR3 is 14 residues. CDR3 region: CASSLDARASEQYF. In DNA form, the CDR3 reads TGTGCCAGCAGCTTAGATGCCAGGGCGAGCGAGCAGTACTTC.

This clone occurred a few times. V gene TRBV4-1 combines with J gene TRBJ1-1, with a weak D call TRBD1 (5 bases). Between the trimmed V and J ends, which lost 8 bases and 0 bases, there was a span of 16 bases. CDR1 and CDR2 from the germline V gene are MGHRA and YSYEKL. The CDR3 loop spans 15 amino acids. CDR3: CASSWQGEVNTEAFF. The CDR3 region has the DNA TGCGCCAGCTCGTGGCAGGGTGAGGTGAACACTGAAGCTTTCTTT.

The chain joins TRBV5-5 to TRBJ2-1; 7 bases match TRBD2. The length of the CDR3 is 15 residues. Germline V CDR1 and CDR2: SGHKS, YYEKEE (reference sequence). The trim removed 0 bases at V and 9 bases at J, leaving 9 bases unmatched. CDR3 loop: CASSLEPTSVGEQFF. The DNA for the CDR3 is TGTGCCAGCAGCTTGGAACCCACTAGCGTAGGTGAGCAGTTCTTC.

The chain recombines TRBV10-3 with TRBJ2-3; 7 positions match TRBD2. The germline CDR1 and CDR2 sequences are ENHRY and SYGVKD. The CDR3 is 15 residues long. V shed 6 bases and J 0 bases; nucleotides not matched to a gene: 6. CDR3 protein: CAIRQAGMSTDTQYF. CDR3 nucleotide sequence: TGTGCCATCAGACAAGCGGGGATGAGCACAGATACGCAGTATTTT.

This rearrangement joins TRBV27 to TRBJ2-7; perhaps TRBD2 as D (5 bases). Germline-derived CDR1 and CDR2 are MNHEY and SMNVEV (reference sequence). The CDR3 totals 15 residues. The ends were cut back, 6 bases at V and 0 bases at J, with 15 bases in the middle. In DNA, the CDR3 is TGTGCCAGCAGCCCGGACGCGGGTCCCTCCTACGAGCAGTACTTC. Protein sequence: CASSPDAGPSYEQYF.

Of note for this clone: A junction boundary mismatches the germline segment, possibly from a read error. The chain uses TRBV5-4 and TRBJ2-5; 10 positions match TRBD1. This CDR3 has 15 residues. Germline CDR1 SGHNT, CDR2 YYREEE (reference sequence). CDR3 region: CASSQRDRGVGTQHF. The CDR3 DNA reads TGTGCCAGCAGCCAGAGGGACAGGGGAGTAGGGACCCAGCACTTC.

This clone was recorded a few times. The same CDR3 is also encoded by other DNA sequences in this sample. This chain uses TRBV6-5 with TRBJ2-7; a possible D gene is TRBD1 (6 bases). Trimming removed 4 bases at V and 4 bases at J, with 8 bases between. The CDR3 totals 12 residues. The germline gives CDR1 MNHEY, CDR2 SVGAGI. The CDR3 loop is CASSSGAYEQYF. CDR3 DNA sequence: TGTGCCAGCAGTTCAGGGGCGTACGAGCAGTACTTC.

This clone appeared once. The chain recombines TRBV30 with TRBJ2-3; TRBD2 matches 8 bases. The CDR3 is 13 residues long. Germline V gives CDR1 GTSNPN, CDR2 SVGIG (reference sequence). Losses at the gene ends were 4 bases for V and 4 bases for J; bases not matched to a gene: 4. Here the CDR3 reads CAWTPGGADTQYF. The CDR3 DNA is TGTGCCTGGACCCCCGGGGGGGCAGATACGCAGTATTTT.